This passage covers 19 T cell receptor beta chains from one sample sequenced in a study of a mutant IDH1 vaccine in newly diagnosed glioma. Described time point: week 47, end of study. In the vaccine, a single dose held 300 ug of the mutant IDH1 20-mer peptide, along with topical imiquimod. Antigens for these TCRs are unknown. Repertoires were generated with immunoSEQ multiplex PCR, while TCRdb's copy carries only in-frame clones and drops some. Of over 75,000 clones in the sample, 75% to 85% were seen once. Sequences were derived from PBMCs, sampled from a glioma patient whose treatment included an IDH1 peptide vaccine. These receptors were obtained from a man aged 35 to 55 with glioma.

This sequence joins TRBV7-9 and TRBJ1-5; a weak D match, TRBD1 (5 bases). This CDR3 contains 15 residues. Germline V CDR1 and CDR2: SEHNR, FQNEAQ (reference sequence). V was clipped by 5 bases and J by 2 bases, with 13 bases between them. CDR3 in DNA: TGTGCCAGCAGCCCGGACCGGGGCCGCAATCAGCCCCAGCATTTT. Translation: CASSPDRGRNQPQHF.

This clone was counted only a few times. Here the CDR3 reads CASSIMAVNTEAFF. In DNA form, the CDR3 reads TGTGCCAGTAGTATTATGGCAGTGAACACTGAAGCTTTCTTT. This chain connects TRBV19 to TRBJ1-1, with unresolved D. The CDR3 is 14 amino acids. V lost 3 bases to trimming and J lost 0 bases, with 8 bases between them. Germline lookup yields CDR1 LNHDA and CDR2 SQIVND (reference sequence).

The J gene is TRBJ2-5, the V gene TRBV11-2; D unclear. The CDR3 length is 13 residues. V dropped 3 bases and J dropped 0 bases, with 5 bases sitting between them. CDR1 and CDR2 from the germline V gene are SGHAT and FQNNGV. The CDR3 sequence is CASSFEDQETQYF. CDR3 bases: TGTGCCAGCAGCTTCGAGGACCAAGAGACCCAGTACTTC. The variable domain in full, completed from reference TRBV11-2 and TRBJ2-5, reads EAGVAQSPRYKIIEKRQSVAFWCNPISGHATLYWYQQILGQGPKLLIQFQNNGVVDDSQLPKDRFSAERLKGVDSTLKIQPAKLEDSAVYLCASSFEDQETQYFGPGTRLLVL.

The chain has TRBV5-1 and TRBJ2-7; D perhaps matches TRBD1 (6 bases). Germline V lookup: CDR1 SGHRS, CDR2 YFSETQ. The CDR3 is 12 residues long. Deletions cut 4 bases from V and 6 bases from J, with 11 bases between. CDR3 region: CASSHRDTEQYF. CDR3 nucleotides: TGCGCCAGCAGCCACCGGGACACCGAGCAGTACTTC. Full variable domain (remainder filled in from reference TRBV5-1 and TRBJ2-7): KAGVTQTPRYLIKTRGQQVTLSCSPISGHRSVSWYQQTPGQGLQFLFEYFSETQRNKGNFPGRFSGRQFSNSRSEMNVSTLELGDSALYLCASSHRDTEQYFGPGTRLTVT.

V gene TRBV30 combines with J gene TRBJ1-2; 8 positions match TRBD1. Germline assignment: CDR1 GTSNPN and CDR2 SVGIG (reference sequence). After removal of 3 bases from V and 2 bases from J, the junction contained 2 bases not matched to a gene. CDR3 size: 13 residues. Written as DNA, the CDR3 is TGTGCCTGGAGGGGACAGGCAAACTATGGCTACACCTTC. It is translated as CAWRGQANYGYTF.

The gene calls are TRBV18 and TRBJ1-5; 10 bases match TRBD1. The CDR3 is 16 residues long. V dropped 0 bases and J dropped 3; count of bases not matched to a gene: 2. Per the germline V gene, CDR1 is KGHSH and CDR2 is LQKENI. The CDR3 loop is CASSPPGQGPNQPQHF. The CDR3 nucleotides read TGTGCCAGCTCACCACCGGGACAGGGGCCCAATCAGCCCCAGCATTTT.

The V gene is TRBV7-8, the J gene TRBJ2-7; D ambiguous. The germline V gene has CDR1 SGHVS and CDR2 FQNEAQ. The CDR3 length is 14 residues. Between the trimmed V and J ends, which lost 2 bases and 4 bases, there was a span of 12 bases. The CDR3 DNA sequence: TGTGCCAGCAGCTTATTGGGTCCGGGTTACGAGCAGTACTTC. Amino acids: CASSLLGPGYEQYF.

The chain is built from TRBV6-1 and TRBJ1-1; possible D gene TRBD1, 5 bases. Germline lookup yields CDR1 MNHNS and CDR2 SASEGT. CDR3 size: 12 residues. Trimming removed 5 bases at V and 11 bases at J, with 15 bases between. Here the CDR3 reads CASSPLRVVAFF. DNA of the CDR3: TGTGCCAGCAGTCCACTCAGGGTGGTGGCTTTCTTT.

This rearrangement joins TRBV6-5 to TRBJ2-4; possible D gene TRBD1, 5 bases. CDR3 length equals 16 residues. Germline lookup yields CDR1 MNHEY and CDR2 SVGAGI. V lost 4 bases and J 0 bases, leaving 13 bases between the germline ends. The CDR3 loop is CASSSSRALAKNIQYF. DNA for the CDR3: TGTGCCAGCAGTTCTTCCAGGGCGTTAGCCAAAAACATTCAGTACTTC.

V gene TRBV7-6 combines with J gene TRBJ1-4; D gene unclear. Trimming took 4 bases from V and 5 from J, leaving 8 bases between them. The CDR3 is 13 residues long. The germline V gene has CDR1 SGHVS and CDR2 FNYEAQ. The CDR3 reads CASSSGMNEKLFF. The CDR3 bases are TGTGCCAGCAGCTCTGGGATGAATGAAAAACTGTTTTTT.

This clone was seen repeatedly, ten times or more. The same CDR3 also results from other DNA sequences found in this sample. The CDR3 DNA is TGTGCCAGCAGCCCCTCCGGGCCCTACAATGAGCAGTTCTTC. Its translation: CASSPSGPYNEQFF. The rearrangement joins TRBV11-2 to TRBJ2-1, with D unclear. The CDR3 extends over 14 amino acids. Between the trimmed V and J ends, which lost 5 bases and 2 bases, there was a span of 10 bases. Germline CDR1 SGHAT, CDR2 FQNNGV.

The rearrangement joins TRBV6-4 to TRBJ2-2; maybe TRBD2 (6 bases). The CDR3 runs to 14 residues. Trimming left V 3 bases short and J 7 bases short, with 12 bases between. Looked up from germline, CDR1 is MRHNA and CDR2 is SNTAGT. The chain's CDR3 is CASSEASDIGELFF. CDR3 nucleotides: TGTGCCAGCAGTGAGGCTAGCGACATCGGGGAGCTGTTTTTT.

The chain uses TRBV27 and TRBJ1-6, with D perhaps matching TRBD1 (5 bases). The CDR3 runs to 15 residues. CDR1 and CDR2 from the germline V gene are MNHEY and SMNVEV (reference sequence). Trimming stripped 3 bases from V and 0 bases from J, with 6 bases between. The CDR3 sequence is CASSFDSSYNSPLHF. Here the CDR3 DNA reads TGTGCCAGCAGTTTTGACAGCTCCTATAATTCACCCCTCCACTTT.

The chain links TRBV10-1 to TRBJ1-4, with 8 bases lining up with TRBD1. The V and J ends lost 3 bases and 2 bases, in that order; junction bases with no gene match: 5. Per the germline V gene, CDR1 is WNHNN and CDR2 is SYGVQD (reference sequence). The CDR3 contains 16 residues. CDR3 sequence reads: CASSDTRDRTNEKLFF. The CDR3 DNA sequence: TGCGCCAGCAGTGATACCCGGGACAGGACTAATGAAAAACTGTTTTTT.

V usage is TRBV5-1 and J usage is TRBJ1-2; tentative D call: TRBD1 (6 bases). The ends were cut back, 4 bases at V and 3 bases at J, with 13 bases in the middle. The V gene's germline CDR1 is SGHRS and CDR2 YFSETQ. The CDR3 runs to 14 residues. CDR3 residues: CASSGSTGYYGYTF. As DNA, the CDR3 is TGCGCCAGCAGCGGAAGTACAGGGTACTATGGCTACACCTTC.

This clone occurred a few times. V gene TRBV11-2 combines with J gene TRBJ1-4; TRBD1 agrees at 8 bases. Germline V gives CDR1 SGHAT, CDR2 FQNNGV. The J segment lost 4 bases and the V segment lost 3 bases, leaving 7 bases of the junction unmatched. This CDR3 is built from 16 residues. The CDR3 DNA is TGTGCCAGCAGCTTGGAGGGGACAGGCCTTAATGAAAAACTGTTTTTT. Translation gives CASSLEGTGLNEKLFF.

The genes are TRBV7-9 and TRBJ2-1, with D possibly TRBD1 on 6 matching bases. CDR1 is SEHNR and CDR2 is FQNEAQ in the germline V gene (reference sequence). The V and J ends lost 8 bases and 6 bases respectively, with 17 bases between them. This CDR3 spans 14 amino acids. The CDR3 is CASLGQGKSNEQFF. CDR3 DNA: TGTGCCAGCTTAGGGCAGGGGAAGTCCAATGAGCAGTTCTTC. Full variable domain (rest looked up from reference TRBV7-9 and TRBJ2-1): DTGVSQNPRHKITKRGQNVTFRCDPISEHNRLYWYRQTLGQGPEFLTYFQNEAQLEKSRLLSDRFSAERPKGSFSTLEIQRTEQGDSAMYLCASLGQGKSNEQFFGPGTRLTVL.

The genes are TRBV5-4 and TRBJ2-3; D may be TRBD2 (6 bases). Germline V gives CDR1 SGHNT, CDR2 YYREEE (reference sequence). Trimming took off 0 bases at V and 10 bases at J, with 18 bases between the two ends. The CDR3 covers 15 residues. CDR3 coding DNA: TGTGCCAGCAGCTTGGAAGCCGGTTTAGCGGTGGCGCAGTATTTT. Its protein product is CASSLEAGLAVAQYF. The variable domain in full, completed from reference TRBV5-4 and TRBJ2-3, reads ETGVTQSPTHLIKTRGQQVTLRCSSQSGHNTVSWYQQALGQGPQFIFQYYREEENGRGNFPPRFSGLQFPNYSSELNVNALELDDSALYLCASSLEAGLAVAQYFGPGTRLTVL.

The chain couples TRBV30 to TRBJ1-6; D possibly corresponds to TRBD1 (5 bases). From germline, CDR1 is GTSNPN and CDR2 SVGIG (reference sequence). CDR3 length: 14 residues. V was cut by 2 bases and J by 8 bases, with 13 bases left in between. DNA of the CDR3: TGTGCCTGGAGTCCAGGGTTCGGGCATTCACCCCTCCACTTT. Protein product: CAWSPGFGHSPLHF.